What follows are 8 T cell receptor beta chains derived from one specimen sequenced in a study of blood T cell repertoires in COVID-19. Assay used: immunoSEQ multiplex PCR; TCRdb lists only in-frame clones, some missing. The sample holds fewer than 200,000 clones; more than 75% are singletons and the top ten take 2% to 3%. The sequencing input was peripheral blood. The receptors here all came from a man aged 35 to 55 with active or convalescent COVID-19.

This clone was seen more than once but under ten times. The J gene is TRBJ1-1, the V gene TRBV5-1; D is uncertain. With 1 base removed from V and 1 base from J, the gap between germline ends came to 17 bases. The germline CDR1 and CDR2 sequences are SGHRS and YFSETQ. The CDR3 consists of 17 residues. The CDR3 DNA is TGCGCCAGCAGCTTGTGGGAAATCGGGGTGTCGAACACTGAAGCTTTCTTT. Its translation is CASSLWEIGVSNTEAFF.

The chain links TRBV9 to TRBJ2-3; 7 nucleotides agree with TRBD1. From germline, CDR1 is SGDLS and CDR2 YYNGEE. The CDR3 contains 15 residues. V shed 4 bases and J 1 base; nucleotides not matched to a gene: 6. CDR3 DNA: TGTGCCAGCAGCCCGAGTGGGACAGGCACAGATACGCAGTATTTT. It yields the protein CASSPSGTGTDTQYF.

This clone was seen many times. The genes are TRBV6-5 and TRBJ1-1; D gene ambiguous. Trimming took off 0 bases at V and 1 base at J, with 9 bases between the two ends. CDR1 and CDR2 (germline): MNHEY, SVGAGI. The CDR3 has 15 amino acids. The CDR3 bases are TGTGCCAGCAGTTACTCGCGGGGTGGGAACACTGAAGCTTTCTTT. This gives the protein CASSYSRGGNTEAFF.

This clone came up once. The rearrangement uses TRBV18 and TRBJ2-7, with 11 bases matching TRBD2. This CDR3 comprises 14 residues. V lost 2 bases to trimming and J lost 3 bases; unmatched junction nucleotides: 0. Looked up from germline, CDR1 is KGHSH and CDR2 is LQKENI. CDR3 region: CASSPGLAGYEQYF. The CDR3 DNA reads TGTGCCAGCTCACCAGGACTAGCGGGCTACGAGCAGTACTTC.

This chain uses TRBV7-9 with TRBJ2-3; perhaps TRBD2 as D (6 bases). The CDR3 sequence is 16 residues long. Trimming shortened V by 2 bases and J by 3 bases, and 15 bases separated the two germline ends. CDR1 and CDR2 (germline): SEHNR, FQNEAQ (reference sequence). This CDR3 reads CASSLLGIAVTDTQYF. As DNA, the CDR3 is TGTGCCAGCAGCTTATTGGGGATAGCGGTTACAGATACGCAGTATTTT.

The CDR3, as DNA: TGTGCCAGCAGCATCGGACAGCTGCAAGAGACCCAGTACTTC. Translating gives CASSIGQLQETQYF. The genes are TRBV6-5 and TRBJ2-5; tentative D call: TRBD1 (6 bases). Trimming left V 6 bases short and J 2 bases short, with 13 bases between. The CDR3 is 14 residues long. In germline, CDR1 is MNHEY, CDR2 SVGAGI.

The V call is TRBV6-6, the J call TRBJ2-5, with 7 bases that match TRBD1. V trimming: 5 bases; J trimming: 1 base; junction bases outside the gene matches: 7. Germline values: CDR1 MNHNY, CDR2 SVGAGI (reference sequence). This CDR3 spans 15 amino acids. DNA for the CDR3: TGTGCCAGCAGTGACAGGGCCAGCTCCCAAGAGACCCAGTACTTC. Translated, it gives CASSDRASSQETQYF.

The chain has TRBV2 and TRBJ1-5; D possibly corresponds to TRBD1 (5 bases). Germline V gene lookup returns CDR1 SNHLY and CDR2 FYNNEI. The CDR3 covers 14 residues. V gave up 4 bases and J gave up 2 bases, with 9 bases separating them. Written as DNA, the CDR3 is TGTGCCAGCAGTGTAGGGGATGGCAATCAGCCCCAGCATTTT. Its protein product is CASSVGDGNQPQHF. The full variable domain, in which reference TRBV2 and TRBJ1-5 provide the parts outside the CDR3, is EPEVTQTPSHQVTQMGQEVILRCVPISNHLYFYWYRQILGQKVEFLVSFYNNEISEKSEIFDDQFSVERPDGSNFTLKIRSTKLEDSAMYFCASSVGDGNQPQHFGDGTRLSIL.